The next 27 T cell receptor beta chains were all read from a single sample in a study of T-cell reconstitution after alpha-beta-depleted transplantation in children. Preparation of the TCRbeta library was carried out with unique molecular identifiers. TCRdb reanalysed the PCR reads using MiXCR and keeps one entry per CDR3 protein. The sample contains approximately 590,000 distinct CDR3 sequences, roughly 10% of which appear only once. The input for sequencing was PBMCs from the stem cell graft donor, taken from the stem cell graft. These receptors originate from a human donor who donated a stem cell graft to a child with acute myeloid leukemia.

This clonotype was seen more than once but under ten times. CDR3 DNA sequence: TGTGCCAGCAGTTACTCGTCTCAGGGGGCCTACGAGCAGTACTTC. Protein sequence: CASSYSSQGAYEQYF. The chain couples TRBV6-5 to TRBJ2-7; TRBD1 matches 7 bases. The V gene's germline CDR1 is MNHEY and CDR2 SVGAGI. CDR3 length equals 15 residues. V lost 0 bases, J lost 2 bases, and 4 bases stayed unmatched.

The V and J genes are TRBV4-3 and TRBJ2-7; possible D gene TRBD1, 5 bases. The V gene's germline CDR1 is LGHNA and CDR2 YSLEER. V gave up 2 bases and J gave up 0 bases, with 23 bases separating them. The CDR3 spans 19 residues. CDR3: CASSQLKQDAPESSYEQYF. In DNA form, the CDR3 reads TGCGCCAGCAGCCAATTAAAACAGGATGCCCCAGAAAGCTCCTACGAGCAGTACTTC.

This clonotype was observed a few times. The chain couples TRBV7-2 to TRBJ1-2; TRBD1 aligns across 9 bases. The CDR3 length is 18 residues. The V gene end was trimmed by 7 bases and the J gene end by 1 base; junction bases not matched to a gene: 16. Germline V lookup: CDR1 SGHTA, CDR2 FQGNSA. CDR3 sequence: CASTFRGTGTFGNYGYTF. CDR3 DNA: TGTGCCAGCACCTTCAGGGGGACAGGGACATTCGGTAACTATGGCTACACCTTC. Full variable domain (missing parts from reference TRBV7-2 and TRBJ1-2): GAGVSQSPSNKVTEKGKDVELRCDPISGHTALYWYRQSLGQGLEFLIYFQGNSAPDKSGLPSDRFSAERTGGSVSTLTIQRTQQEDSAVYLCASTFRGTGTFGNYGYTFGSGTRLTVV.

This clonotype was counted at least ten times. V gene TRBV27 combines with J gene TRBJ2-7, with D hard to call. CDR1 MNHEY and CDR2 SMNVEV come from the germline V gene (reference sequence). V lost 4 bases, J lost 2 bases, and 15 bases lay in between. The CDR3 extends over 15 amino acids. In nucleotides, the CDR3 is TGTGCCAGCAGTTCCCTGACTGGTTTAACCTACGAGCAGTACTTC. Its protein is CASSSLTGLTYEQYF.

The chain recombines TRBV7-9 with TRBJ1-1, with D hard to call. The germline V gene encodes CDR1 SEHNR and CDR2 FQNEAQ (reference sequence). The CDR3 extends over 14 amino acids. The V and J ends lost 1 base and 6 bases respectively, with 12 bases between them. CDR3 nucleotides: TGTGCCAGCAGCTTAGGGGAAGGGAGGGCTGAAGCTTTCTTT. This encodes CASSLGEGRAEAFF.

The chain recombines TRBV28 with TRBJ2-7, with 11 bases that match TRBD2. With V trimmed by 5 bases and J by 6 bases, 12 bases remained unmatched. The CDR3 consists of 16 residues. CDR1 is MDHEN, CDR2 SYDVKM, per germline. The CDR3 nucleotides are TGTGCCAGCAGTCCACACTCCGGACTAGCGGGCCTCGAGCAGTACTTC. Amino acids: CASSPHSGLAGLEQYF.

This clonotype has at least ten counts. V is TRBV7-2 and J is TRBJ2-1; no firm D call. Germline V gene data show CDR1 as SGHTA and CDR2 as FQGNSA. The CDR3 is 14 amino acids. The V and J ends lost 2 bases and 4 bases respectively, with 9 bases between them. Here the CDR3 reads CASSLLPGYNEQFF. The CDR3 DNA follows: TGTGCCAGCAGCTTACTCCCAGGATACAATGAGCAGTTCTTC. Based on the CDR3 plus reference TRBV7-2 and TRBJ2-1, the full variable domain is GAGVSQSPSNKVTEKGKDVELRCDPISGHTALYWYRQSLGQGLEFLIYFQGNSAPDKSGLPSDRFSAERTGGSVSTLTIQRTQQEDSAVYLCASSLLPGYNEQFFGPGTRLTVL.

This clonotype was seen a handful of times. The chain is built from TRBV20-1 and TRBJ1-1; D uncertain. The CDR3 has 12 residues. The germline V gene has CDR1 DFQATT and CDR2 SNEGSKA (reference sequence). V was shortened by 0 bases and J by 8 bases, with 10 bases between the two germline ends. The chain's CDR3 is CSARDDAREAFF. The CDR3 bases are TGCAGTGCTAGAGATGACGCTAGGGAAGCTTTCTTT.

The CDR3 region has the DNA TGCAGTGCTAGACGAGCGGGACAATCGAACACTGAAGCTTTCTTT. Translating gives CSARRAGQSNTEAFF. The chain employs TRBV20-1 and TRBJ1-1, with TRBD1 as a possible D gene (6 bases). Germline V gene lookup returns CDR1 DFQATT and CDR2 SNEGSKA (reference sequence). The germline V and J ends were trimmed by 2 bases and 1 base, with 14 bases remaining between them. The CDR3 is 15 residues long.

This clonotype was found a few times. The chain recombines TRBV20-1 with TRBJ2-1; maybe TRBD2 (5 bases). This CDR3 has 13 residues. Between the trimmed V and J ends, which lost 6 bases and 8 bases, there was a span of 17 bases. Germline V gives CDR1 DFQATT, CDR2 SNEGSKA (reference sequence). In nucleotides, the CDR3 is TGCAGTGCCGTGAAACTAGGGCGGTATGAGCAGTTCTTC. Protein product: CSAVKLGRYEQFF.

This chain joins TRBV4-3 and TRBJ2-5; 7 bases line up with TRBD2. The CDR3 is 14 amino acids. The germline V gene has CDR1 LGHNA and CDR2 YSLEER. The V segment lost 2 bases and the J segment 4 bases; nucleotides outside the gene matches: 4. The CDR3: CASSQTGRRETQYF. The DNA for the CDR3 is TGCGCCAGCAGCCAAACCGGGAGGAGAGAGACCCAGTACTTC.

With respect to this clonotype: A much larger clone differs from this one at a single base, so this may be a read error. The chain is built from TRBV10-3 and TRBJ2-5; 10 nucleotides line up with TRBD2. CDR1 is ENHRY and CDR2 is SYGVKD in the germline V gene. The length of the CDR3 is 14 residues. As DNA, the CDR3 is TGTGTCATCAGTGACGGGCTAGCGGGAGACACCCAGTACTTC. Protein sequence: CVISDGLAGDTQYF.

CDR3 loop: CSVEGLAGVGANEQFF. DNA of the CDR3: TGCAGCGTTGAAGGACTAGCGGGAGTTGGCGCAAATGAGCAGTTCTTC. The chain employs TRBV29-1 and TRBJ2-1; TRBD2 agrees at 12 bases. Germline CDR1 is SQVTM and CDR2 is ANQGSEA. V was clipped by 1 base and J by 7 bases; unmatched bases: 8. There are 16 residues in the CDR3.

The chain uses TRBV28 and TRBJ2-7; D could derive from TRBD1 or TRBD2 (5 bases each). The CDR3 runs 15 residues. The germline gives CDR1 MDHEN, CDR2 SYDVKM. Trimming removed 5 bases from V and 2 bases from J, with 16 bases in between. The DNA for the CDR3 is TGTGCCAGCAGTCCCACATCCGGGGCCACCTACGAGCAGTACTTC. It specifies CASSPTSGATYEQYF.

The chain recombines TRBV27 with TRBJ1-1; possible D gene TRBD1, 5 bases. CDR1 and CDR2 (germline): MNHEY, SMNVEV (reference sequence). The CDR3 totals 12 residues. Trimming cost V 6 bases and J 6 bases, with 11 bases left between them. CDR3 sequence: CASRGESAEAFF. The DNA of the CDR3 is TGTGCCAGCAGAGGGGAAAGCGCTGAAGCTTTCTTT.

In its sample, this clonotype was seen many times. The chain uses TRBV7-8 and TRBJ2-7, with D unresolved. V gave up 4 bases and J gave up 6 bases, with 10 bases separating them. Per the germline V gene, CDR1 is SGHVS and CDR2 is FQNEAQ. The CDR3 is 12 residues long. The CDR3, as DNA: TGTGCCAGCAGCTCTAACATGGGCGAGCAGTACTTC. Protein product: CASSSNMGEQYF.

In this sample, this clonotype turned up a few times. The gene calls are TRBV20-1 and TRBJ1-2, with 8 bases matching TRBD1. V was clipped by 3 bases and J by 4 bases; unmatched bases: 10. The germline V gene encodes CDR1 DFQATT and CDR2 SNEGSKA (reference sequence). There are 15 residues in the CDR3. The CDR3 DNA reads as TGCAGTGCTAGGGAGGGACAGGCGCTATCCTATGGCTACACCTTC. The encoded protein is CSAREGQALSYGYTF.

This clonotype was counted at least ten times. The chain is built from TRBV28 and TRBJ2-3; D is possibly TRBD1 (5 bases). The CDR3 is made up of 14 amino acids. CDR1 MDHEN and CDR2 SYDVKM come from the germline V gene. The V end was cut by 8 bases, the J end by 3 bases, with 15 bases between. CDR3 DNA sequence: TGTGCCAGCGAAAGAACAGGTGGAACAGATACGCAGTATTTT. Translated: CASERTGGTDTQYF.

This clonotype was detected a few times. The V and J genes are TRBV20-1 and TRBJ1-1; D possibly corresponds to TRBD1 (5 bases). V lost 5 bases to trimming and J lost 7 bases, with 8 bases between them. The CDR3 length is 10 residues. Germline values: CDR1 DFQATT, CDR2 SNEGSKA (reference sequence). In DNA form, the CDR3 reads TGCAGTGCTGTCACAGGTGAAGCTTTCTTT. Protein: CSAVTGEAFF.

This clonotype was picked up many times. The chain has TRBV7-3 and TRBJ2-5; TRBD2 aligns across 11 bases. Looked up from germline, CDR1 is SGHTA and CDR2 is FQGTGA. This CDR3 spans 16 amino acids. V gave up 1 base and J gave up 2 bases; unmatched junction bases: 3. The CDR3 region is CASSLRASGRQETQYF. CDR3 bases: TGTGCCAGCAGCTTAAGGGCTAGCGGGAGGCAAGAGACCCAGTACTTC.

The chain has TRBV20-1 and TRBJ2-7, with D perhaps matching TRBD2 (6 bases). Germline-derived CDR1 and CDR2 are DFQATT and SNEGSKA (reference sequence). The CDR3 extends over 13 amino acids. V lost 0 bases and J lost 5, with 11 bases in between. The DNA of the CDR3 is TGCAGTGCTAGAGATCCCCCGGGGGACGAGCAGTACTTC. This codes for CSARDPPGDEQYF.

This clonotype has just a few counts. The CDR3 DNA is TGCAGTGCTAGACCGGACAGCGGCCTCCAAAAACTGTTTTTT. Encoded protein: CSARPDSGLQKLFF. This chain uses TRBV20-1 with TRBJ1-4; the D gene is possibly TRBD1 (6 bases). V gave up 2 bases and J gave up 9 bases, with 16 bases separating them. CDR3 length: 14 residues. Germline lookup yields CDR1 DFQATT and CDR2 SNEGSKA (reference sequence).

This clonotype occurred a few times. The J gene is TRBJ2-7, the V gene TRBV7-2; 12 bases agree with TRBD2. This CDR3 region has 15 residues. Germline lookup yields CDR1 SGHTA and CDR2 FQGNSA. With V trimmed by 6 bases and J by 4 bases, 7 bases remained unmatched. The CDR3: CASRSTSGSVYEQYF. CDR3 bases: TGTGCCAGCAGATCGACTAGCGGGAGTGTGTACGAGCAGTACTTC.

This clonotype occurred many times. This rearrangement joins TRBV6-2 or TRBV6-3 to TRBJ2-7; TRBD2 matches 11 bases. This CDR3 region has 13 residues. J was trimmed by 5 bases and V by 10 bases; bases with no gene match: 7. Germline V gene sequence: CDR1 MNHEY, CDR2 SVGEGT. CDR3 coding DNA: TGTGCCACCAAACTAGCGGGAGCGAACGAGCAGTACTTC. Encoded protein: CATKLAGANEQYF.

The chain is built from TRBV29-1 and TRBJ2-2; D is undetermined. V was pared by 5 bases and J by 5 bases, with 12 bases between. The CDR3 contains 13 residues. Germline V lookup: CDR1 SQVTM, CDR2 ANQGSEA. The CDR3 spells CSVPPSGTGELFF. CDR3 DNA sequence: TGCAGCGTTCCACCATCTGGTACCGGGGAGCTGTTTTTT.

This clonotype appeared many times. The V gene is TRBV24-1, the J gene TRBJ1-5, with a tentative D call TRBD1 (6 bases). CDR1 KGHDR and CDR2 SFDVKD come from the germline V gene. CDR3 length equals 14 residues. With 3 bases removed from V and 5 bases from J, the gap between germline ends came to 10 bases. CDR3 DNA: TGTGCCACCAGTGATCGGGGGGGCTATCAGCCCCAGCATTTT. It specifies CATSDRGGYQPQHF.

V gene TRBV20-1 combines with J gene TRBJ2-7; 9 bases fit TRBD2. Germline V gene lookup returns CDR1 DFQATT and CDR2 SNEGSKA (reference sequence). V lost 1 base, J lost 1 base, and 11 bases stayed unmatched. This CDR3 is built from 17 residues. The CDR3 loop reads CSARVGPGLAPSYEQYF. CDR3 DNA sequence: TGCAGTGCTAGAGTGGGCCCGGGACTAGCCCCTTCCTACGAGCAGTACTTC.